This TCR beta chain was captured in a study of metastatic and nonmetastatic thyroid tumors. Whole-study findings and limits: The study reportedly found significantly higher TCR beta diversity in malignant thyroid tumors than benign nodules, in blood and tumor.

Regarding this clone: What it recognizes is unknown.

The entire patient cohort was treatment-naive prior to thyroid surgery. Via MiXCR, TCRdb re-called the PCR reads. The table has some 27,000 clones, roughly 4% seen once. Looked up from germline, CDR1 is DFQATT and CDR2 is SNEGSKA (reference sequence). The junction had 5 bases not matched to a gene; V was cut back by 0 bases and J by 4 bases. The CDR3 covers 14 residues. The sequencing input was blood. V usage is TRBV20-1 and J usage is TRBJ2-5; 7 nucleotides match TRBD2. The sequence came from a male donor with papillary thyroid cancer or a benign thyroid nodule (not recorded which). Some clones in this sample may be carry-over from other donors' samples. The chain's CDR3 is CSARDWIAGETQYF. CDR3 sequence (DNA): TGCAGTGCTAGAGATTGGATAGCGGGAGAGACCCAGTACTTC.